The rows below give T cell receptor beta chains drawn from one sample of a study of blood T cell repertoires in COVID-19. Measured with immunoSEQ multiplex PCR; TCRdb has only the in-frame clones, and not every one. The sample shows about 200,000 clones, about 88% of them seen only once. Sequencing was carried out using peripheral blood. The receptor set was obtained from a woman of 80 years or more with acute or convalescent COVID-19. Each CDR3 is given with its conserved first and last residue. The D gene is left open where the match is weak. Where a row states a size, it is once, few, many or the class of an expanded clone; other rows omit it.

NA,16,TRBD1,TRBJ2-2,TRBV5-5,CASSLKGTANTGELFF,TGTGCCAGCAGCTTAAAAGGGACAGCAAACACCGGGGAGCTGTTTTTT
NA,14,NA,TRBJ2-7,TRBV16,CASSPPQGFYEQYF,TGTGCCAGCAGCCCACCTCAGGGGTTCTACGAGCAGTACTTC
NA,15,NA,TRBJ1-5,TRBV15,CATSREGLRGQPQHF,TGTGCCACCAGCAGAGAGGGGCTGCGAGGTCAGCCCCAGCATTTT
NA,12,NA,TRBJ1-5,TRBV19,CASSPRYQPQHF,TGTGCCAGTAGTCCGAGATATCAGCCCCAGCATTTT
NA,15,TRBD1,TRBJ1-1,TRBV5-1,CASSGQGAANTEAFF,TGCGCCAGCAGTGGGCAGGGGGCGGCGAACACTGAAGCTTTCTTT
NA,15,TRBD2,TRBJ2-3,TRBV7-2,CATAGNSGRADTQYF,TGTGCCACCGCGGGGAATTCCGGGAGGGCAGATACGCAGTATTTT
NA,13,NA,TRBJ1-1,TRBV2,CASSDEANTEAFF,TGTGCCAGCAGTGATGAGGCTAACACTGAAGCTTTCTTT
few,12,NA,TRBJ2-7,TRBV30,CAWTRGAYEQYF,TGTGCCTGGACCAGGGGGGCCTACGAGCAGTACTTC
NA,14,NA,TRBJ1-4,TRBV5-1,CASSFQGFNEKLFF,TGCGCCAGCAGCTTCCAGGGATTTAATGAAAAACTGTTTTTT
NA,14,TRBD2,TRBJ2-1,TRBV30,CAGRTSGRSNEQFF,TGTGCCGGGCGGACTAGCGGGAGGAGTAATGAGCAGTTCTTC
few,16,TRBD1,TRBJ2-1,TRBV6-1,CASSVFGTGADNEQFF,TGTGCCAGCAGTGTTTTCGGGACAGGGGCCGACAATGAGCAGTTCTTC
NA,15,NA,TRBJ2-5,TRBV5-1,CASNWGGPQDGTQYF,TGCGCCAGCAACTGGGGGGGCCCCCAAGATGGGACCCAGTACTTC
NA,16,TRBD2,TRBJ2-7,TRBV10-3,CAVKGLAGGITYEQYF,TGTGCCGTCAAGGGACTAGCGGGAGGGATAACATACGAGCAGTACTTC
NA,12,NA,TRBJ1-4,TRBV7-8,CASSLGGEKLFF,TGTGCCAGCAGCTTAGGCGGTGAAAAACTGTTTTTT
few,15,TRBD2,TRBJ2-7,TRBV7-2,CASSLKAGGRDEQYF,TGTGCCAGCAGCTTAAAAGCGGGAGGGAGGGACGAGCAGTACTTC
NA,14,NA,TRBJ2-5,TRBV5-1,CASSSDKAKETQYF,TGCGCCAGCAGCTCCGACAAGGCGAAAGAGACCCAGTACTTC
NA,14,TRBD1,TRBJ1-2,TRBV2,CASRLQGIPYGYTF,TGTGCCAGCAGACTACAGGGGATCCCCTATGGCTACACCTTC
NA,18,TRBD2,TRBJ2-7,TRBV3-1/TRBV3-2,CASSPRSGLAGISYEQYF,TGTGCCAGCAGCCCCCGATCCGGACTAGCGGGGATAAGTTACGAGCAGTACTTC
NA,13,NA,TRBJ1-1,TRBV6-5,CASKPVLNTEAFF,TGTGCCAGCAAACCCGTCCTAAACACTGAAGCTTTCTTT
NA,15,TRBD1,TRBJ2-1,TRBV6-2/TRBV6-3,CASSQEGQGRNEQFF,TGTGCCAGCAGTCAAGAGGGACAGGGGAGGAATGAGCAGTTCTTC
NA,14,TRBD1,TRBJ1-3,TRBV19,CASNPGQGGNTIYF,TGTGCCAGTAACCCTGGACAGGGAGGAAACACCATATATTTT
NA,13,NA,TRBJ1-2,TRBV6-6,CASSRTANYGYTF,TGTGCCAGCAGTCGGACAGCTAACTATGGCTACACCTTC
NA,15,TRBD1,TRBJ2-7,TRBV27,CATGTGGKASYEQYF,TGTGCAACCGGGACAGGGGGCAAAGCATCCTACGAGCAGTACTTC
few,13,NA,TRBJ1-1,TRBV29-1,CSVAPGLNTEAFF,TGCAGCGTTGCCCCAGGGCTGAACACTGAAGCTTTCTTT
NA,14,NA,TRBJ1-4,TRBV7-9,CASSSGRGGEKLFF,TGTGCCAGCAGCTCCGGACGGGGGGGCGAAAAACTGTTTTTT
NA,16,NA,TRBJ2-1,TRBV19,CASTIADTSSYNEQFF,TGTGCCAGTACCATTGCCGACACTAGCTCCTACAATGAGCAGTTCTTC
NA,15,NA,TRBJ2-1,TRBV7-2,CASSRSGVSYNEQFF,TGTGCCAGCAGCCGTTCGGGTGTCTCCTACAATGAGCAGTTCTTC
few,15,NA,TRBJ1-3,TRBV4-3,CASSQAGVLINTIYF,TGCGCCAGCAGCCAAGCCGGGGTCCTAATAAACACCATATATTTT